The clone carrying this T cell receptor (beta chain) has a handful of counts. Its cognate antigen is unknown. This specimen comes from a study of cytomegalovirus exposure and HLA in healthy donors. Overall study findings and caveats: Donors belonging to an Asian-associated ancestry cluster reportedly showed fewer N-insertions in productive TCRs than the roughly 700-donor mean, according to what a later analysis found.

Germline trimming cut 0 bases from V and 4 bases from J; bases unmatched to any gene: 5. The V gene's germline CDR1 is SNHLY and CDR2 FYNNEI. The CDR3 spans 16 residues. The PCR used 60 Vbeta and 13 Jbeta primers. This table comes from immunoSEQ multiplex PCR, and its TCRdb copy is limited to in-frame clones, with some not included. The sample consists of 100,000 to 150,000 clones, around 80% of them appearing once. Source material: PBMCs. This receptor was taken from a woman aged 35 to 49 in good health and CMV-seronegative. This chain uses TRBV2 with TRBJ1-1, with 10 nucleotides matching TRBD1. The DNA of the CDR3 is TGTGCCAGCAGTGAAGCGGGGACAGGGGTTGGCACTGAAGCTTTCTTT. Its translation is CASSEAGTGVGTEAFF.